What follows are 22 T cell receptor beta chains derived from one specimen sequenced in a study of T-cell reconstitution after alpha-beta-depleted transplantation in children. Preparation of the TCRbeta library involved a method that used unique molecular identifiers. TCRdb ran MiXCR on the PCR reads and lists one entry per CDR3 protein. The sample contains 550,000 to 800,000 distinct CDR3 sequences, around 12% of which appear only once. Source: PBMCs, taken before TCRalphabeta/CD19-depleted stem cell transplant. Receptors were obtained from a girl aged 2 to 9 with congenital amegakaryocytic thrombocytopenia, due to receive a stem cell transplant.

This clonotype was found many times. The chain uses TRBV28 and TRBJ2-2; the D is unclear. V lost 6 bases and J lost 2, with 7 bases in between. The CDR3 is 13 amino acids. CDR1 is MDHEN, CDR2 SYDVKM, per germline. The CDR3 reads CASSRPNTGELFF. CDR3 DNA sequence: TGTGCCAGCAGCCGCCCAAACACCGGGGAGCTGTTTTTT.

This clonotype has just a few counts. V and J are TRBV20-1 and TRBJ2-7; no clear D gene. The CDR3 has 12 amino acids. With 5 bases removed from V and 2 bases from J, the gap between germline ends came to 10 bases. CDR1 is DFQATT and CDR2 is SNEGSKA in the germline V gene (reference sequence). In DNA form, the CDR3 reads TGCAGTGCTGACGACGGTGCCTACGAGCAGTACTTC. Translating gives CSADDGAYEQYF.

In its sample, this clonotype was seen many times. The chain has TRBV20-1 and TRBJ1-2; 9 nucleotides match TRBD1. After removal of 6 bases from V and 8 bases from J, the junction contained 13 bases not matched to a gene. The CDR3 has 14 amino acids. Germline V gives CDR1 DFQATT, CDR2 SNEGSKA (reference sequence). This CDR3 reads CSAAFDRGNRGYTF. CDR3 in DNA: TGCAGTGCAGCCTTCGACAGGGGGAACAGAGGCTACACCTTC.

This clonotype was seen repeatedly, ten times or more. The chain carries TRBV7-9 and TRBJ1-6, with D unclear. Trimming removed 1 base at V and 9 bases at J, with 13 bases between. The CDR3 is 15 amino acids. Germline values: CDR1 SEHNR, CDR2 FQNEAQ (reference sequence). CDR3 loop: CASSLGGGFSSPLHF. CDR3 nucleotide sequence: TGTGCCAGCAGCTTAGGCGGCGGATTTAGTTCACCCCTCCACTTT.

The gene calls are TRBV4-1 and TRBJ1-2; no definite D call. CDR1 and CDR2 (germline): MGHRA, YSYEKL. CDR3 size: 15 residues. V was clipped by 1 base and J by 4 bases, with 13 bases between them. CDR3 in DNA: TGCGCCAGCAGCCAAGCTCGGACGGGAAGCTATGGCTACACCTTC. Amino acids: CASSQARTGSYGYTF.

The rearrangement links TRBV12-3 or TRBV12-4 to TRBJ2-7; 10 nucleotides line up with TRBD2. Losses at the gene ends were 5 bases for V and 7 bases for J; bases not matched to a gene: 8. The CDR3 is made up of 14 amino acids. The CDR3 bases are TGTGCCAGCAGTCCTAGCGGGGGTCCGGGGGAGCAGTACTTC. Protein product: CASSPSGGPGEQYF.

V gene TRBV5-1 combines with J gene TRBJ1-3; 7 positions match TRBD1. There are 16 residues in the CDR3. Germline V gene data show CDR1 as SGHRS and CDR2 as YFSETQ. V gave up 4 bases and J gave up 3 bases; unmatched junction bases: 10. The CDR3 is CASSDRRDSSGNTIYF. In nucleotides, the CDR3 is TGCGCCAGCAGCGATCGCCGGGACAGCAGTGGAAACACCATATATTTT. The full variable domain, completed using reference TRBV5-1 and TRBJ1-3, is KAGVTQTPRYLIKTRGQQVTLSCSPISGHRSVSWYQQTPGQGLQFLFEYFSETQRNKGNFPGRFSGRQFSNSRSEMNVSTLELGDSALYLCASSDRRDSSGNTIYFGEGSWLTVV.

This clonotype occurred many times. The chain joins TRBV20-1 to TRBJ2-4; D may be TRBD2 (6 bases). V was clipped by 0 bases and J by 9 bases, with 15 bases between them. The CDR3 contains 14 residues. In germline, CDR1 is DFQATT, CDR2 SNEGSKA (reference sequence). This CDR3 reads CSARDSGARGIQYF. CDR3 coding DNA: TGCAGTGCTAGAGATAGCGGTGCCCGGGGCATTCAGTACTTC.

This rearrangement joins TRBV6-5 to TRBJ2-3, with a possible D match to TRBD2 (7 bases). The CDR3 has 19 amino acids. Trimming removed 4 bases at V and 3 bases at J, with 26 bases between. In germline, CDR1 is MNHEY, CDR2 SVGAGI. The CDR3 spells CASSSGRGGYRDFTDTQYF. DNA of the CDR3: TGTGCCAGCAGTTCTGGGAGGGGGGGCTATCGGGACTTTACAGATACGCAGTATTTT.

This clonotype showed up many times. The chain is built from TRBV25-1 and TRBJ2-1; D remains unclear. CDR3 length: 13 residues. V dropped 2 bases and J dropped 4 bases, with 6 bases sitting between them. Germline CDR1 MGHDK, CDR2 SYGVNS. The CDR3 DNA reads TGTGCCAGCAGTGAAGAAGCGTACAATGAGCAGTTCTTC. This sequence encodes CASSEEAYNEQFF.

This clonotype was seen more than once but under ten times. The chain uses TRBV18 and TRBJ1-1; unclear D gene. Trimming cost V 0 bases and J 7 bases, with 9 bases left between them. The germline V gene has CDR1 KGHSH and CDR2 LQKENI. There are 13 residues in the CDR3. In nucleotides, the CDR3 is TGTGCCAGCTCACCACCTGAAAAGTATGAAGCTTTCTTT. It translates to CASSPPEKYEAFF.

The rearrangement links TRBV12-3 or TRBV12-4 to TRBJ2-5; a weak D match, TRBD1 (5 bases). The CDR3 loop spans 14 amino acids. Trimming removed 4 bases from V and 7 bases from J, with 16 bases in between. The CDR3 DNA reads as TGTGCCAGCAGTTCCCGAAGGGGCCCAGGGACCCAGTACTTC. Translation: CASSSRRGPGTQYF.

This clonotype has more than one count but fewer than ten. This chain links TRBV7-7 with TRBJ2-5, with D possibly TRBD2 on 5 matching bases. The length of the CDR3 is 13 residues. Germline V gene sequence: CDR1 SSHAT, CDR2 FNYEAQ (reference sequence). Trimming left V 6 bases short and J 5 bases short, with 13 bases between. CDR3 residues: CASSSEGSETQYF. The CDR3 DNA reads as TGTGCCAGCAGTTCTGAGGGTAGCGAGACCCAGTACTTC.

This clonotype was seen ten or more times. The genes are TRBV7-9 and TRBJ2-1; D unclear. The CDR3 spans 17 residues. The V and J ends lost 5 bases and 0 bases respectively, with 17 bases between them. Per the germline V gene, CDR1 is SEHNR and CDR2 is FQNEAQ (reference sequence). The CDR3: CASSPPARDRSYNEQFF. CDR3 nucleotide sequence: TGTGCCAGCAGCCCCCCTGCGCGCGATCGCTCCTACAATGAGCAGTTCTTC.

This chain uses TRBV20-1 with TRBJ2-1; 12 bases map to TRBD2. V lost 3 bases to trimming and J lost 1 base; unmatched junction nucleotides: 7. CDR1 and CDR2 (germline): DFQATT, SNEGSKA (reference sequence). The CDR3 extends over 17 amino acids. CDR3 in amino acids: CSASWGLAGLSYNEQFF. The CDR3 DNA reads TGCAGTGCTAGTTGGGGACTAGCGGGCCTATCCTACAATGAGCAGTTCTTC.

Only a few counts were recorded for this clonotype. The genes are TRBV25-1 and TRBJ2-1; 8 positions match TRBD2. CDR1 is MGHDK and CDR2 is SYGVNS in the germline V gene. The CDR3 sequence is 14 residues long. The V gene end was trimmed by 7 bases and the J gene end by 3 bases; junction bases not matched to a gene: 5. The CDR3 region is CASKLAEDYNEQFF. As DNA, the CDR3 is TGTGCCAGCAAACTAGCGGAGGACTACAATGAGCAGTTCTTC.

The chain links TRBV10-3 to TRBJ2-7; perhaps TRBD1 as D (6 bases). V was cut by 0 bases and J by 3 bases, with 15 bases left in between. Germline CDR1 reads ENHRY; CDR2 reads SYGVKD. The CDR3 sequence is 16 residues long. The CDR3 spells CAISESARGRDYEQYF. Here the CDR3 DNA reads TGTGCCATCAGTGAGTCGGCCAGGGGACGTGACTACGAGCAGTACTTC.

This clonotype showed up many times. The chain is built from TRBV12-3 or TRBV12-4 and TRBJ2-1; D is undetermined. V lost 11 bases and J 8 bases, leaving 13 bases between the germline ends. CDR3 length equals 11 residues. This chain's CDR3 is CASAPLDEQFF. The CDR3 DNA follows: TGTGCCTCCGCCCCCCTCGATGAGCAGTTCTTC.

This clonotype was seen many times. This CDR3 reads CSAGPLKETEAFF. The CDR3 DNA follows: TGCAGCGCTGGACCCTTAAAGGAAACTGAAGCTTTCTTT. The V and J genes are TRBV29-1 and TRBJ1-1; D is uncertain. Looked up from germline, CDR1 is SQVTM and CDR2 is ANQGSEA. The V end lost 7 bases, the J end lost 5 bases, and 17 bases lay between the germline ends. This CDR3 region has 13 residues.

This clonotype was recorded at least ten times. The chain employs TRBV20-1 and TRBJ1-2; TRBD1 might be the D (5 bases). V lost 3 bases to trimming and J lost 8 bases, with 16 bases between them. Germline assignment: CDR1 DFQATT and CDR2 SNEGSKA (reference sequence). The CDR3 covers 13 residues. The CDR3 region is CSASRVGGGGYTF. The CDR3 bases are TGCAGTGCTAGTCGCGTCGGGGGAGGCGGCTACACCTTC.

With respect to this clonotype: This may come from a read error, since a much larger clone is one base off. The chain couples TRBV27 to TRBJ2-1, with D perhaps TRBD2 (6 bases). The V end was cut by 10 bases, the J end by 6 bases, with 19 bases between. The germline gives CDR1 MNHEY, CDR2 SMNVEV (reference sequence). The CDR3 loop spans 14 amino acids. The CDR3: CATLSGKVINEQFF. The CDR3 DNA follows: TGTGCCACCCTTAGCGGTAAAGTCATCAATGAGCAGTTCTTC.

This clonotype has a count of ten or more. The gene calls are TRBV6-1 and TRBJ2-7; D is unclear. Per germline, CDR1 MNHNS and CDR2 SASEGT. The CDR3 has 14 amino acids. The V and J ends lost 6 bases and 0 bases respectively, with 12 bases between them. The CDR3 protein is CASRRTASSYEQYF. CDR3 coding DNA: TGTGCCAGCAGACGGACGGCGAGCTCCTACGAGCAGTACTTC.